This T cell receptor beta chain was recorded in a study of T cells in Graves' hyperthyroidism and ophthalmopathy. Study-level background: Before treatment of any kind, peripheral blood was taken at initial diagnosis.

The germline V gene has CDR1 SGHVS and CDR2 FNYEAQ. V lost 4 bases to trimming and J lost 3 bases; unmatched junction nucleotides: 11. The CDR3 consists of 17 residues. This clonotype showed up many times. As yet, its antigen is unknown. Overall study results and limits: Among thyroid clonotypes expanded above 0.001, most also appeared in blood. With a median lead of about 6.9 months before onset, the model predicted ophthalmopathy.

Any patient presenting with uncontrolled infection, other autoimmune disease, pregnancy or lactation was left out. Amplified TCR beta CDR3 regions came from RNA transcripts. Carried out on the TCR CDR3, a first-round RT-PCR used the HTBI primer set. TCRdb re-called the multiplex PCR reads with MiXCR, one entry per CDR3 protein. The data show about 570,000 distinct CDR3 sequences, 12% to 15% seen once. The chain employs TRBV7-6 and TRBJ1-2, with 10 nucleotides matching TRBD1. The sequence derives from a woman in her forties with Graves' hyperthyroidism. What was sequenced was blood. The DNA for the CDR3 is TGTGCCAGCAGCTCACCCCTCGTGGGGACAGGGGACTATGGCTACACCTTC. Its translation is CASSSPLVGTGDYGYTF.